This T cell receptor (beta chain) stems from a study of T cells in Graves' hyperthyroidism and ophthalmopathy. Study-level results: The model forecast ophthalmopathy, anticipating it by a median around 6.5 months before onset.

Cells are PBMCs isolated from over 7.5 ml of fresh blood. Per the germline V gene, CDR1 is SGDLS and CDR2 is YYNGEE. V shed 4 bases, J shed 1 base, and the junction held 29 bases outside the gene matches. The CDR3 spans 24 residues. Details on this clonotype: Antigen specificity is unknown.

TCR beta CDR3 region amplification was performed from RNA transcripts. HTBI primers drove first-round RT-PCR of the TCR CDR3. TCRdb reprocessed the multiplex PCR reads via MiXCR and lists one record per CDR3 protein. The data show around 520,000 distinct CDR3 sequences, 14% seen once. The sequence was obtained from a woman in her thirties or forties with Graves' hyperthyroidism. Specimen: blood. V and J are TRBV9 and TRBJ2-2; 9 nucleotides align to TRBD2. CDR3 amino acids: CASSKRTSEKPRETGLENTGELFF. Written as DNA, the CDR3 is TGTGCCAGCAGCAAAAGGACTAGCGAAAAGCCCAGGGAGACGGGTCTTGAGAACACCGGGGAGCTGTTTTTT.